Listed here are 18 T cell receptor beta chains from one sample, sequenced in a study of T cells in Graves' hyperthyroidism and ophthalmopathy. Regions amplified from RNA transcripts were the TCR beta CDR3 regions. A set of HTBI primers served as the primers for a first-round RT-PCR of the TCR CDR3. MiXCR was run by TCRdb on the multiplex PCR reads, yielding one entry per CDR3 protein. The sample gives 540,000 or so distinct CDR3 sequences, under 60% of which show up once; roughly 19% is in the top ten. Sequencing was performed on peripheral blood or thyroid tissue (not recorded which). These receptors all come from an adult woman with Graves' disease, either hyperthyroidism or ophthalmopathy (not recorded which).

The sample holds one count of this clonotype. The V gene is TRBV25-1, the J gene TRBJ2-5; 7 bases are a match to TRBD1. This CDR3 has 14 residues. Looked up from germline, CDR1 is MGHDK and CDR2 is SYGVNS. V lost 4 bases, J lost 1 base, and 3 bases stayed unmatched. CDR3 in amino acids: CASSVGQSQETQYF. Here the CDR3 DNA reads TGTGCCAGCAGTGTGGGACAGAGCCAAGAGACCCAGTACTTC.

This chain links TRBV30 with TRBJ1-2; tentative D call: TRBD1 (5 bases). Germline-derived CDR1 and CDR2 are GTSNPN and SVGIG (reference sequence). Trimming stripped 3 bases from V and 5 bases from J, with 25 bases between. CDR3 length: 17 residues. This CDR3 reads CAWRFHPLGRNKYGYTF. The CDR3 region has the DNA TGTGCCTGGAGATTCCACCCACTGGGACGAAATAAGTATGGCTACACCTTC. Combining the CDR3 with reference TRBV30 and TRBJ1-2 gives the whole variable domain SQTIHQWPATLVQPVGSPLSLECTVEGTSNPNLYWYRQAAGRGLQLLFYSVGIGQISSEVPQNLSASRPQDRQFILSSKKLLLSDSGFYLCAWRFHPLGRNKYGYTFGSGTRLTVV.

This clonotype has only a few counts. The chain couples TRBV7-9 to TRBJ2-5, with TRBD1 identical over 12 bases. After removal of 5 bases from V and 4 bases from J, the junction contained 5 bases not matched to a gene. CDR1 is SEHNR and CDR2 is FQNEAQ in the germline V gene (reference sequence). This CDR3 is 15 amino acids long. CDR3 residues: CASSRGQGARETQYF. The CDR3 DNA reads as TGTGCCAGCAGCCGGGGACAGGGGGCGCGAGAGACCCAGTACTTC.

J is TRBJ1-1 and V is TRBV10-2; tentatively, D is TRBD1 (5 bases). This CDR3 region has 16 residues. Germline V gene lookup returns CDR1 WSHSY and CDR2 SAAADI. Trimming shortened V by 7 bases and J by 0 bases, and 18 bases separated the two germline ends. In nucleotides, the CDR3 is TGCGCCAGCAAGACCGACAGATCGCCTATGAACACTGAAGCTTTCTTT. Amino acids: CASKTDRSPMNTEAFF.

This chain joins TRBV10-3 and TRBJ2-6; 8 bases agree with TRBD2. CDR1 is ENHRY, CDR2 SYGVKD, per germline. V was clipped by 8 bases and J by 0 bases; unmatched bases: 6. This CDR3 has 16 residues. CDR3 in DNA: TGTGCCATCGCGGGGGGTTCCCACTCTGGGGCCAACGTCCTGACTTTC. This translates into CAIAGGSHSGANVLTF.

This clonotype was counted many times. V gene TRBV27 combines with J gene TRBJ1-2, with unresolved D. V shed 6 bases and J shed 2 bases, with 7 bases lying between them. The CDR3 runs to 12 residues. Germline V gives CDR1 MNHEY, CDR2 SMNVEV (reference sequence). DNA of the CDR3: TGTGCCAGCAGGAACTACAACTATGGCTACACCTTC. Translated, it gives CASRNYNYGYTF.

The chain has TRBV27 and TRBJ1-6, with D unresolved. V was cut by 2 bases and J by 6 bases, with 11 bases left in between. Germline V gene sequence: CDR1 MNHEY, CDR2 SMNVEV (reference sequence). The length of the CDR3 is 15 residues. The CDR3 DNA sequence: TGTGCCAGCAGTTTAACGGCCCGCGGTAATTCACCCCTCCACTTT. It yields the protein CASSLTARGNSPLHF.

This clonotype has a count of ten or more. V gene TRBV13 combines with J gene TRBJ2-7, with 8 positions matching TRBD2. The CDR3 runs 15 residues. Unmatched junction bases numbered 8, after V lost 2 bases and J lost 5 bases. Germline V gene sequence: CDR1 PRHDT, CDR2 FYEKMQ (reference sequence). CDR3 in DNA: TGTGCCAGCAGCTTAACGACGGGAGGGCTAGACGAGCAGTACTTC. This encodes CASSLTTGGLDEQYF.

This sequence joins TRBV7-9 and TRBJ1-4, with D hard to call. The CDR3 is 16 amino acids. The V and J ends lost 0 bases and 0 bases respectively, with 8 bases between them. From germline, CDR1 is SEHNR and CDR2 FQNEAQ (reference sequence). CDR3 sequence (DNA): TGTGCCAGCAGCTTAGCCCTCGCTGCAACTAATGAAAAACTGTTTTTT. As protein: CASSLALAATNEKLFF.

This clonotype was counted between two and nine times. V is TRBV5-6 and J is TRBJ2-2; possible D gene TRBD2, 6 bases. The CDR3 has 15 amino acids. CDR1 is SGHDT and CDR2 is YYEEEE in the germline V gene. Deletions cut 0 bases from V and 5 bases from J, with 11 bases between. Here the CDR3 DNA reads TGTGCCAGCAGCTTGGTGGGGGGAGGTACCGGGGAGCTGTTTTTT. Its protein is CASSLVGGGTGELFF.

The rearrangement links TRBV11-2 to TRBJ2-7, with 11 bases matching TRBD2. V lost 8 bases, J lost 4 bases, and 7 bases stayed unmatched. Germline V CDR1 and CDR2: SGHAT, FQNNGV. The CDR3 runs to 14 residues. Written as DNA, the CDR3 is TGTGCCAGCCGCTCCGGGACTAGCGGATACGAGCAGTACTTC. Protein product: CASRSGTSGYEQYF.

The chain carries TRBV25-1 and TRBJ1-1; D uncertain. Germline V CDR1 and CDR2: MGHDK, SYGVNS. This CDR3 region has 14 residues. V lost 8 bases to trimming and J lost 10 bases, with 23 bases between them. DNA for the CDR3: TGTGCCAGCTTAGGATCCCCAGGTTCCCTGGGAGCTTTCTTT. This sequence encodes CASLGSPGSLGAFF.

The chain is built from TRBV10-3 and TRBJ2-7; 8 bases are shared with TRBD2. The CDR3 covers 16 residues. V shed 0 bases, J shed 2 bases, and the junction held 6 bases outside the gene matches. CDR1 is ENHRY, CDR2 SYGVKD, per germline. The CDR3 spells CAISESSGGQTYEQYF. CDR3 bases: TGTGCCATCAGTGAGTCCAGCGGGGGCCAAACCTACGAGCAGTACTTC.

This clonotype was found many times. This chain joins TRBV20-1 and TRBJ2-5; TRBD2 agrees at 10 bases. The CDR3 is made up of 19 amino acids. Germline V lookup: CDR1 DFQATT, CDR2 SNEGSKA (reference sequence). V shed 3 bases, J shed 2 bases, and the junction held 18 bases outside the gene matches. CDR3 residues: CSARYRYSGRPRGQETQYF. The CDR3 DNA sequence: TGCAGTGCTAGGTATCGCTATAGCGGGAGGCCGAGGGGGCAAGAGACCCAGTACTTC.

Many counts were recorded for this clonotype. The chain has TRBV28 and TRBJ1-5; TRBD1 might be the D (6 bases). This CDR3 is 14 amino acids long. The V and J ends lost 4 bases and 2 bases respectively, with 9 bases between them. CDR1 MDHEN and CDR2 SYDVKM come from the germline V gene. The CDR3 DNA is TGTGCCAGCAGTTCCGCAGGGGGCAATCAGCCCCAGCATTTT. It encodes CASSSAGGNQPQHF.

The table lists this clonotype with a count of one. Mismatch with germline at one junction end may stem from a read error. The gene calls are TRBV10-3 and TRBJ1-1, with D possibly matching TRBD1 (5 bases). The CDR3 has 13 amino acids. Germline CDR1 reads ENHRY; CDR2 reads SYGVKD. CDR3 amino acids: CAISDGTYTEASF. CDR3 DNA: TGTGCCATCAGTGATGGGACCTACACTGAAGCTTCCTTT.

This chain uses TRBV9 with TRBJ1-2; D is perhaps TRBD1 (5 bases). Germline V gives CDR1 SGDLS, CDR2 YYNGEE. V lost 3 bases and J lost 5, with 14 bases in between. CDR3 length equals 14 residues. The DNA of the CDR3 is TGTGCCAGCAGCGCCTCGGGGACGAAATATGGCTACACCTTC. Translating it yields CASSASGTKYGYTF.

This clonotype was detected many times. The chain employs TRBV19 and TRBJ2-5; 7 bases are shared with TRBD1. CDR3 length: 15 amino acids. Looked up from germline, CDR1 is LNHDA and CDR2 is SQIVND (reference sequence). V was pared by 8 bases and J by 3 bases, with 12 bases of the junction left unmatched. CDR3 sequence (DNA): TGTGCCAGTCGGAGACAGGGCCAATTCAAAGAGACCCAGTACTTC. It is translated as CASRRQGQFKETQYF.